One and the same sample provided the 31 T cell receptor beta chains below, sequenced in a study of blood T cell repertoires in COVID-19 (TCRdb year 2020). Library construction relied on the immunoSEQ multiplex PCR assay. TCRdb provides this immuneACCESS table in a form limited to in-frame rearrangements. Some clones are lacking; in checked studies, under half of them reflect an unresolved V gene, and why the rest are absent is not known. Recorded for this sample are about 270,000 clones; less than 90% of them occurred a single time. Approximately 12% of the sample is held by the ten biggest clonotypes. Sequences were obtained from peripheral blood. The receptors derive from a woman under 40 with COVID-19, enrolled during active disease.

The gene calls are TRBV15 and TRBJ2-2; D not resolved. The germline V gene encodes CDR1 LNHNV and CDR2 YYDKDF (reference sequence). Trimming took 8 bases from V and 1 from J, leaving 8 bases between them. The CDR3 has 13 amino acids. The CDR3 region is CATEQENTGELFF. The CDR3 DNA is TGTGCCACCGAGCAGGAGAACACCGGGGAGCTGTTTTTT. The full variable domain, rest sourced from reference TRBV15 and TRBJ2-2, is DAMVIQNPRYQVTQFGKPVTLSCSQTLNHNVMYWYQQKSSQAPKLLFHYYDKDFNNEADTPDNFQSRRPNTSFCFLDIRSPGLGDTAMYLCATEQENTGELFFGEGSRLTVL.

The V gene is TRBV11-2, the J gene TRBJ1-2; a weak D match, TRBD1 (5 bases). The V end was cut by 1 base, the J end by 2 bases, with 5 bases between. CDR1 and CDR2 from the germline V gene are SGHAT and FQNNGV. The length of the CDR3 is 13 residues. In DNA, the CDR3 is TGTGCCAGCAGCTTAGGACAGAACTATGGCTACACCTTC. Translating gives CASSLGQNYGYTF.

The gene calls are TRBV18 and TRBJ2-1; 16 bases are shared with TRBD2. V gave up 0 bases and J gave up 2 bases; unmatched junction bases: 4. Looked up from germline, CDR1 is KGHSH and CDR2 is LQKENI. The CDR3 consists of 19 residues. The CDR3 bases are TGTGCCAGCTCACCACCCCAGGGACTAGCGGGGGGGGCCTACAATGAGCAGTTCTTC. As protein: CASSPPQGLAGGAYNEQFF.

The chain is built from TRBV5-4 and TRBJ2-5; 7 positions agree with TRBD2. Per the germline V gene, CDR1 is SGHNT and CDR2 is YYREEE (reference sequence). The CDR3 contains 14 residues. V dropped 5 bases and J dropped 5; count of bases not matched to a gene: 9. This CDR3 reads CASSASGREETQYF. The CDR3 DNA reads as TGTGCCAGCAGTGCGTCAGGGAGGGAGGAGACCCAGTACTTC.

V gene TRBV7-6 combines with J gene TRBJ1-5; the match to TRBD1 covers 7 bases. Looked up from germline, CDR1 is SGHVS and CDR2 is FNYEAQ. Germline trimming cut 2 bases from V and 0 bases from J; bases unmatched to any gene: 4. The CDR3 is 16 residues long. The DNA of the CDR3 is TGTGCCAGCAGCTTACAGGGGGGACCTAGCAATCAGCCCCAGCATTTT. Its translation: CASSLQGGPSNQPQHF.

A few counts support this clone. The CDR3 DNA follows: TGTGCCAGCAGTGACTCCCCTCCAACACCGGGACAGCCCTACGAGCAGTACTTC. Protein: CASSDSPPTPGQPYEQYF. The chain carries TRBV6-4 and TRBJ2-7; the match to TRBD1 covers 7 bases. Trimming cost V 0 bases and J 2 bases; bases outside gene matches: 13. Germline V gene data show CDR1 as MRHNA and CDR2 as SNTAGT. The CDR3 runs to 18 residues.

The chain carries TRBV12-3 or TRBV12-4 and TRBJ2-3; D unresolved. The CDR3 spans 13 residues. With 6 bases removed from V and 1 base from J, the gap between germline ends came to 8 bases. The CDR3 sequence is CASSPLRTDTQYF. CDR3 nucleotides: TGTGCCAGCAGCCCCCTTCGCACAGATACGCAGTATTTT.

This chain links TRBV7-9 with TRBJ2-2; D is possibly TRBD1 (6 bases). CDR1 is SEHNR, CDR2 FQNEAQ, per germline (reference sequence). Trimming took off 10 bases at V and 1 base at J, with 10 bases between the two ends. The CDR3 covers 13 residues. The CDR3 DNA reads TGTGCCACTTCGGACAGGAACACCGGGGAGCTGTTTTTT. Translating it yields CATSDRNTGELFF.

This sequence joins TRBV12-3 or TRBV12-4 and TRBJ2-2, with D perhaps TRBD1 (5 bases). This CDR3 comprises 13 residues. Trimming cost V 6 bases and J 5 bases, with 10 bases left between them. The DNA for the CDR3 is TGTGCCAGCAGCGACAGCTGGACCGGGGAGCTGTTTTTT. It is translated as CASSDSWTGELFF.

This chain connects TRBV3-1 (or the pseudogene TRBV3-2) to TRBJ2-2; 8 bases map to TRBD1. Germline V gives CDR1 LGHDT, CDR2 YNNKEL (reference sequence). The CDR3 has 19 residues. After removal of 0 bases from V and 3 bases from J, the junction contained 12 bases not matched to a gene. CDR3 in DNA: TGTGCCAGCAGCCAAGATCGGGGACAGGTAACGATCTACACCGGGGAGCTGTTTTTT. Residues: CASSQDRGQVTIYTGELFF.

The V and J genes are TRBV5-6 and TRBJ1-2; weak D call: TRBD1 (6 bases). Germline V gene sequence: CDR1 SGHDT, CDR2 YYEEEE. The CDR3 spans 13 residues. V shed 4 bases and J shed 5 bases, with 12 bases lying between them. The CDR3 DNA sequence: TGTGCCAGCAGCCAAACTGGACAGTATGGCTACACCTTC. The encoded protein is CASSQTGQYGYTF.

This chain joins TRBV19 and TRBJ2-2; possible D gene TRBD2, 6 bases. Trimming stripped 9 bases from V and 4 bases from J, with 15 bases between. This CDR3 is 14 amino acids long. Germline CDR1 and CDR2: LNHDA and SQIVND (reference sequence). The DNA of the CDR3 is TGTGCCAGCCGCGACCTCGGGGGCACCGGGGAGCTGTTTTTT. Residues: CASRDLGGTGELFF.

V is TRBV19 and J is TRBJ2-3; 8 bases are shared with TRBD2. With V trimmed by 5 bases and J by 4 bases, 14 bases remained unmatched. Looked up from germline, CDR1 is LNHDA and CDR2 is SQIVND (reference sequence). This CDR3 has 17 amino acids. CDR3 amino acids: CASSFWGTGGAPDTQYF. The CDR3 nucleotides are TGTGCCAGTAGTTTCTGGGGGACCGGGGGGGCTCCAGATACGCAGTATTTT.

The chain combines TRBV14 with TRBJ2-2; the D gene is possibly TRBD1 (5 bases). Trimming pared 3 bases from V and 3 bases from J, leaving 11 bases between. The germline V gene encodes CDR1 SGHDN and CDR2 FVKESK. This CDR3 is built from 15 residues. The CDR3 region has the DNA TGTGCCAGCAGCCACCTAGGGGCCTACACCGGGGAGCTGTTTTTT. Translating it yields CASSHLGAYTGELFF.

The CDR3 loop is CASSYRALNTEAFF. CDR3 DNA sequence: TGCGCCAGCAGCTACAGGGCCTTGAACACTGAAGCTTTCTTT. J is TRBJ1-1 and V is TRBV5-1, with a tentative D call TRBD1 (6 bases). V lost 3 bases and J lost 0, with 9 bases in between. The germline V gene has CDR1 SGHRS and CDR2 YFSETQ. The CDR3 is 14 residues long.

The J gene is TRBJ2-5, the V gene TRBV7-9, with TRBD1 identical over 9 bases. With 5 bases clipped from V and 4 bases from J, the junction kept 11 bases outside the gene matches. The germline V gene has CDR1 SEHNR and CDR2 FQNEAQ (reference sequence). The CDR3 loop spans 16 amino acids. In DNA form, the CDR3 reads TGTGCCAGCAGCCCTACAGGGGGCAGGCCCCCAGAGACCCAGTACTTC. As protein: CASSPTGGRPPETQYF.

J is TRBJ2-1 and V is TRBV13, with a tentative D call TRBD1 (6 bases). Germline CDR1 and CDR2: PRHDT and FYEKMQ (reference sequence). This CDR3 is 15 amino acids long. The V gene lost 4 bases and the J gene lost 2 bases, with 12 bases spanning the gap. DNA for the CDR3: TGTGCCAGCAGCTCCTCAGGGGACCCCTACAATGAGCAGTTCTTC. This sequence encodes CASSSSGDPYNEQFF.

This clone has only one observation. The chain combines TRBV11-2 with TRBJ2-7; D remains unclear. V gave up 0 bases and J gave up 3 bases, with 9 bases separating them. The CDR3 covers 14 residues. Per germline, CDR1 SGHAT and CDR2 FQNNGV. The CDR3 DNA reads TGTGCCAGCAGCTTAGAAGGCCCTAGCTACGAGCAGTACTTC. Translated, it gives CASSLEGPSYEQYF. Filled out from reference TRBV11-2 and TRBJ2-7, the complete variable domain reads EAGVAQSPRYKIIEKRQSVAFWCNPISGHATLYWYQQILGQGPKLLIQFQNNGVVDDSQLPKDRFSAERLKGVDSTLKIQPAKLEDSAVYLCASSLEGPSYEQYFGPGTRLTVT.

This clone came up a few times. The chain has TRBV27 and TRBJ1-6; 9 nucleotides align to TRBD1. From germline, CDR1 is MNHEY and CDR2 SMNVEV (reference sequence). The junction had 7 bases not matched to a gene; V was cut back by 6 bases and J by 7 bases. The CDR3 spans 15 residues. In nucleotides, the CDR3 is TGTGCCAGCAGGGACGACGGACAGGGGAATTCACCCCTCCACTTT. Translation gives CASRDDGQGNSPLHF.

The V call is TRBV27, the J call TRBJ1-2; maybe TRBD1 (6 bases). This CDR3 is 14 amino acids long. The germline V gene encodes CDR1 MNHEY and CDR2 SMNVEV (reference sequence). The V gene lost 2 bases and the J gene lost 7 bases, with 14 bases spanning the gap. CDR3 region: CASSLKGGLTGYTF. The CDR3, as DNA: TGTGCCAGCAGTTTAAAGGGGGGGCTTACTGGCTACACCTTC.

V usage is TRBV15 and J usage is TRBJ2-7; 7 bases line up with TRBD1. Germline CDR1 reads LNHNV; CDR2 reads YYDKDF (reference sequence). The CDR3 contains 15 residues. Trimming removed 5 bases from V and 2 bases from J; junction bases left unmatched: 9. In nucleotides, the CDR3 is TGTGCCACCAGCGCTGGGACAGTCGTTACCTACGAGCAGTACTTC. It translates to CATSAGTVVTYEQYF.

V gene TRBV4-1 combines with J gene TRBJ2-2; 10 bases are shared with TRBD1. Per germline, CDR1 MGHRA and CDR2 YSYEKL. This CDR3 has 17 residues. Unmatched junction bases numbered 13, after V lost 6 bases and J lost 6 bases. CDR3 nucleotides: TGCGCCAGCAGTCTCCGGATGACAGGGGGCGACCCCGGGGAGCTGTTTTTT. This encodes CASSLRMTGGDPGELFF.

The chain combines TRBV27 with TRBJ1-5; TRBD1 might be the D (5 bases). The CDR3 extends over 14 amino acids. The germline V gene has CDR1 MNHEY and CDR2 SMNVEV (reference sequence). Trimming stripped 6 bases from V and 6 bases from J, with 15 bases between. The CDR3 here is CASSLDLGGQPQHF. The DNA of the CDR3 is TGTGCCAGCAGCCTGGATCTGGGGGGTCAGCCCCAGCATTTT.

The rearrangement links TRBV5-4 to TRBJ2-7; D gene uncertain. Trimming took 0 bases from V and 9 from J, leaving 4 bases between them. The CDR3 extends over 10 amino acids. In germline, CDR1 is SGHNT, CDR2 YYREEE (reference sequence). The CDR3 DNA reads TGTGCCAGCAGCTTGGTATTGCAGTACTTC. Its protein is CASSLVLQYF.

This clone was seen a handful of times. The chain joins TRBV10-1 to TRBJ2-2; D is unclear. V was cut by 4 bases and J by 5 bases, with 11 bases left in between. Germline CDR1 and CDR2: WNHNN and SYGVQD (reference sequence). CDR3 length: 14 amino acids. CDR3 nucleotide sequence: TGCGCCAGCAGTGGAACTACGCAAACCGGGGAGCTGTTTTTT. It is translated as CASSGTTQTGELFF.

The rearrangement links TRBV19 to TRBJ2-7, with TRBD1 matching 9 bases. The CDR3 sequence is 15 residues long. The germline V gene encodes CDR1 LNHDA and CDR2 SQIVND (reference sequence). With V trimmed by 3 bases and J by 3 bases, 6 bases remained unmatched. The CDR3 coding sequence is TGTGCCAGTAGTATCGGGACAGGGCTCCTCTACGAGCAGTACTTC. It yields the protein CASSIGTGLLYEQYF.

A note on this clone: Other DNA sequences in this sample translate to the same CDR3. The chain uses TRBV5-1 and TRBJ1-5; TRBD1 is a possible D gene (5 bases). The germline V and J ends were trimmed by 0 bases and 7 bases, with 8 bases remaining between them. The CDR3 extends over 13 amino acids. Germline V gives CDR1 SGHRS, CDR2 YFSETQ. CDR3 nucleotides: TGCGCCAGCAGCTTGGCTAGGGGACAGCCCCAGCATTTT. Translating gives CASSLARGQPQHF.

The V and J genes are TRBV28 and TRBJ2-3, with D possibly TRBD1 on 6 matching bases. The V gene lost 5 bases and the J gene lost 2 bases, with 14 bases spanning the gap. Germline assignment: CDR1 MDHEN and CDR2 SYDVKM. This CDR3 region has 15 residues. Written as DNA, the CDR3 is TGTGCCAGCAGTCCCCGACAGGCCCCCACAGATACGCAGTATTTT. This gives the protein CASSPRQAPTDTQYF.

This chain joins TRBV2 and TRBJ1-1, with TRBD1 matching over 8 bases. The CDR3 extends over 13 amino acids. V was pared by 5 bases and J by 7 bases, with 6 bases of the junction left unmatched. Germline V gene data show CDR1 as SNHLY and CDR2 as FYNNEI. CDR3 sequence (DNA): TGTGCCAGCAGTAGAGACAGGGGAAATGAAGCTTTCTTT. It encodes CASSRDRGNEAFF. Supplemented by reference TRBV2 and TRBJ1-1, the full variable domain reads EPEVTQTPSHQVTQMGQEVILRCVPISNHLYFYWYRQILGQKVEFLVSFYNNEISEKSEIFDDQFSVERPDGSNFTLKIRSTKLEDSAMYFCASSRDRGNEAFFGQGTRLTVV.

This chain links TRBV11-3 with TRBJ1-1; no firm D call. V was cut by 3 bases and J by 5 bases, with 10 bases left in between. Germline V gene lookup returns CDR1 SGHNT and CDR2 YENEEA. The CDR3 totals 13 residues. CDR3 DNA sequence: TGTGCCAGCAGCTTTTTACCTAGGACTGAAGCTTTCTTT. It encodes CASSFLPRTEAFF.

This chain uses TRBV9 with TRBJ2-7; no clear D gene. Trimming took off 0 bases at V and 6 bases at J, with 10 bases between the two ends. The CDR3 is made up of 13 amino acids. Germline values: CDR1 SGDLS, CDR2 YYNGEE. DNA for the CDR3: TGTGCCAGCAGCGTAGATCTCACCGGCGAGCAGTACTTC. Amino acids: CASSVDLTGEQYF.